Presented here are 28 T cell receptor beta chains from one specimen sequenced in a study of blood T cell repertoires in COVID-19. Measured with immunoSEQ multiplex PCR; TCRdb has only the in-frame clones, and not every one. The sample holds about 190,000 clones; 70% to 80% are singletons and the top ten take approximately 13%. The material sequenced was peripheral blood. The receptors were gathered from a man aged 50-60 years who had recovered from COVID-19.

A few counts support this clone. The rearrangement uses TRBV5-1 and TRBJ2-1; 8 bases align to TRBD1. CDR3 length: 16 amino acids. Germline CDR1 and CDR2: SGHRS and YFSETQ. Trimming removed 0 bases from V and 5 bases from J; junction bases left unmatched: 7. In DNA, the CDR3 is TGCGCCAGCAGCTTGGGTGAGGACAGGGTCAACAATGAGCAGTTCTTC. Translation gives CASSLGEDRVNNEQFF.

This clone was recorded a few times. This chain links TRBV28 with TRBJ2-7; 7 bases align to TRBD1. This CDR3 comprises 17 residues. The germline gives CDR1 MDHEN, CDR2 SYDVKM. V shed 3 bases, J shed 2 bases, and the junction held 13 bases outside the gene matches. CDR3 in DNA: TGTGCCAGCAGTTTTGGCCCCCGGGACAGTAGTCCCTACGAGCAGTACTTC. Its protein product is CASSFGPRDSSPYEQYF.

This clone has only one observation. The same CDR3 can be traced to other DNA sequences in this sample. This chain connects TRBV7-2 to TRBJ2-7; 12 bases map to TRBD2. The V gene end was trimmed by 1 base and the J gene end by 7 bases; junction bases not matched to a gene: 14. This CDR3 region has 18 residues. Germline CDR1 SGHTA, CDR2 FQGNSA. The CDR3, as DNA: TGTGCCAGCAGCTTAGTTCCGGGACTAGCGGGCCGGGGGGGGGAGCAGTACTTC. Its protein product is CASSLVPGLAGRGGEQYF.

The chain links TRBV14 to TRBJ2-1; 10 nucleotides match TRBD1. Germline CDR1 is SGHDN and CDR2 is FVKESK. V lost 3 bases, J lost 7 bases, and 9 bases stayed unmatched. There are 16 residues in the CDR3. The CDR3 DNA reads TGTGCCAGCAGCCATATTAGACAGGGGGCTAGGAATGAGCAGTTCTTC. This sequence encodes CASSHIRQGARNEQFF.

The V and J genes are TRBV3-1 (or the pseudogene TRBV3-2) and TRBJ2-1; TRBD2 aligns across 9 bases. The CDR3 extends over 16 amino acids. Germline CDR1 reads LGHDT; CDR2 reads YNNKEL (reference sequence). Trimming took 4 bases from V and 9 from J; bases not matched to a gene: 13. CDR3 DNA sequence: TGTGCCAGCAGCCTGCTAAGCCTAGCGGGAAGGGCTGAGCAGTTCTTC. Translating gives CASSLLSLAGRAEQFF.

The J gene is TRBJ1-5, the V gene TRBV27; D gene uncertain. With 3 bases removed from V and 6 bases from J, the gap between germline ends came to 6 bases. The germline V gene encodes CDR1 MNHEY and CDR2 SMNVEV (reference sequence). The CDR3 is 12 residues long. The CDR3 coding sequence is TGTGCCAGCAGTTTTTCAGGTCAGCCCCAGCATTTT. Encoded protein: CASSFSGQPQHF.

CDR3 in DNA: TGTGCCAGCAGGCAAGGACACGCGAACACTGAAGCTTTCTTT. Amino acids: CASRQGHANTEAFF. The V and J genes are TRBV5-5 and TRBJ1-1, with D tentatively TRBD1 (5 bases). Germline CDR1 SGHKS, CDR2 YYEKEE (reference sequence). V lost 5 bases, J lost 1 base, and 12 bases lay in between. The CDR3 has 14 residues.

The chain employs TRBV12-3 or TRBV12-4 and TRBJ1-5; the match to TRBD1 covers 7 bases. The trim removed 6 bases at V and 7 bases at J, leaving 6 bases unmatched. CDR3 length: 13 residues. Here the CDR3 DNA reads TGTGCCAGCAGCTCGGACAGGAGCCAGCCCCAGCATTTT. Its translation is CASSSDRSQPQHF.

This sequence joins TRBV4-2 and TRBJ2-2; D unresolved. The CDR3 covers 13 residues. The V end lost 0 bases, the J end lost 8 bases, and 7 bases lay between the germline ends. Germline CDR1 LGHNA, CDR2 YNFKEQ. CDR3 residues: CASSQDLQGELFF. DNA for the CDR3: TGTGCCAGCAGCCAAGATTTACAGGGGGAGCTGTTTTTT.

This chain connects TRBV18 to TRBJ2-1, with TRBD1 matching 9 bases. The CDR3 is made up of 15 amino acids. Per the germline V gene, CDR1 is KGHSH and CDR2 is LQKENI. V lost 3 bases and J lost 8; bases outside the gene matches: 8. As DNA, the CDR3 is TGTGCCAGCTCACCCGGGACAGGGAGTTATGATGAGCAGTTCTTC. Translated, it gives CASSPGTGSYDEQFF.

This chain connects TRBV6-6 to TRBJ2-3; 9 positions agree with TRBD2. The CDR3 has 15 amino acids. Unmatched junction bases numbered 10, after V lost 4 bases and J lost 8 bases. Germline CDR1 MNHNY, CDR2 SVGAGI (reference sequence). The CDR3 protein is CASSFPPGTSRTQYF. The CDR3 DNA is TGTGCCAGCAGTTTCCCACCCGGGACTAGCCGTACGCAGTATTTT.

The chain couples TRBV20-1 to TRBJ1-2; possible D gene TRBD1, 5 bases. Germline V gives CDR1 DFQATT, CDR2 SNEGSKA (reference sequence). The CDR3 length is 11 residues. The CDR3 bases are TGCAAACCGGCAGGGTCCTATGGCTACACCTTC. Its translation: CKPAGSYGYTF.

The chain recombines TRBV24-1 with TRBJ1-1; D gene uncertain. The V gene lost 8 bases and the J gene lost 2 bases, with 17 bases spanning the gap. Germline CDR1 reads KGHDR; CDR2 reads SFDVKD. The CDR3 runs 15 residues. CDR3 DNA sequence: TGTGCCACCAACTACTGTCGGGATTTAAACACTGAAGCTTTCTTT. This codes for CATNYCRDLNTEAFF.

This clone came up many times. The chain employs TRBV19 and TRBJ1-2, with TRBD1 matching over 9 bases. The trim removed 5 bases at V and 8 bases at J, leaving 6 bases unmatched. This CDR3 spans 13 amino acids. Germline V CDR1 and CDR2: LNHDA, SQIVND (reference sequence). CDR3 nucleotides: TGTGCCAGTAGTCAGGGACAGGGTCAAGGCTACACCTTC. Amino acid sequence: CASSQGQGQGYTF.

The genes are TRBV24-1 and TRBJ2-1, with 8 bases matching TRBD2. This CDR3 spans 16 amino acids. Germline V gives CDR1 KGHDR, CDR2 SFDVKD. The V gene end was trimmed by 3 bases and the J gene end by 5 bases; junction bases not matched to a gene: 8. The CDR3 DNA follows: TGTGCCACCAGTGATCCCTTTGAGCGGGAGAACAATGAGCAGTTCTTC. It encodes CATSDPFERENNEQFF.

This chain links TRBV3-1 (or the pseudogene TRBV3-2) with TRBJ2-5; TRBD2 matches at 8 bases. Germline V lookup: CDR1 LGHDT, CDR2 YNNKEL (reference sequence). J gave up 5 bases and V 10 bases, and 9 bases lay outside the gene matches. This CDR3 spans 13 amino acids. This CDR3 reads CATFSGTGETQYF. CDR3 nucleotides: TGTGCCACCTTTAGCGGGACTGGGGAGACCCAGTACTTC.

The chain couples TRBV7-2 to TRBJ2-7; D is perhaps TRBD2 (5 bases). Between the trimmed V and J ends, which lost 6 bases and 0 bases, there was a span of 15 bases. This CDR3 has 15 residues. CDR1 is SGHTA and CDR2 is FQGNSA in the germline V gene. This CDR3 is CASRPGVRASYEQYF. DNA for the CDR3: TGTGCCAGCAGACCCGGGGTGAGGGCCTCCTACGAGCAGTACTTC.

This sequence joins TRBV11-1 and TRBJ1-1; TRBD1 matches at 7 bases. Trimming at V came to 4 bases and at J to 0 bases, leaving 5 bases not matched to a gene. This CDR3 has 15 amino acids. Germline lookup yields CDR1 SGHAT and CDR2 FQDESV (reference sequence). CDR3 residues: CASSSKDRMNTEAFF. In nucleotides, the CDR3 is TGTGCCAGCAGCTCAAAGGACAGGATGAACACTGAAGCTTTCTTT.

V and J are TRBV3-1 (or the pseudogene TRBV3-2) and TRBJ2-7; tentative D call: TRBD1 (5 bases). The CDR3 is 14 residues long. Trimming cost V 2 bases and J 0 bases, with 8 bases left between them. Germline values: CDR1 LGHDT, CDR2 YNNKEL (reference sequence). CDR3: CASSQLTGSYEQYF. The CDR3 DNA follows: TGTGCCAGCAGCCAACTTACAGGCTCCTACGAGCAGTACTTC.

The chain combines TRBV19 with TRBJ2-5, with 13 bases that match TRBD2. CDR3 length equals 21 residues. The germline CDR1 and CDR2 sequences are LNHDA and SQIVND (reference sequence). Trimming cost V 4 bases and J 5 bases; bases outside gene matches: 22. The CDR3 DNA reads TGTGCCAGTAGTACGCGACGGACTAGCGGGAGTATGATCGGAGTTTTGGAGACCCAGTACTTC. This translates into CASSTRRTSGSMIGVLETQYF.

J is TRBJ1-2 and V is TRBV7-8, with 8 bases fitting TRBD1. This CDR3 contains 14 residues. Germline V CDR1 and CDR2: SGHVS, FQNEAQ. Trimming cost V 5 bases and J 3 bases; bases outside gene matches: 5. The CDR3 coding sequence is TGTGCCAGCAGCGTGGACAGGGAGGACTATGGCTACACCTTC. It codes for CASSVDREDYGYTF.

This rearrangement joins TRBV6-2 or TRBV6-3 to TRBJ2-3; TRBD2 matches 8 bases. Germline CDR1 MNHEY, CDR2 SVGEGT. The CDR3 has 16 residues. J was trimmed by 0 bases and V by 6 bases; bases with no gene match: 8. The CDR3 loop reads CASSRTSWGSTDTQYF. The CDR3 nucleotides read TGTGCCAGCAGCCGGACTAGCTGGGGGAGCACAGATACGCAGTATTTT.

CDR3 residues: CASSSQAGGNYEQYF. The CDR3 DNA reads as TGTGCCAGCAGCTCCCAGGCGGGGGGTAACTACGAGCAGTACTTC. V usage is TRBV7-3 and J usage is TRBJ2-7; 8 bases align to TRBD2. The CDR3 is made up of 15 amino acids. CDR1 SGHTA and CDR2 FQGTGA come from the germline V gene. Losses at the gene ends were 4 bases for V and 3 bases for J; bases not matched to a gene: 8.

The genes are TRBV21-1 and TRBJ2-3; TRBD2, the table's D call, lacks a check against the DNA. TRBV21-1 is tagged as a pseudogene. This CDR3 has 20 amino acids. CDR3 in amino acids: CASSKVTNSLAGGYTDTQYF. The CDR3 region has the DNA TGTGCCAGCAGCAAAGTAACCAATTCCCTTGCGGGAGGGTACACAGATACGCAGTATTTT.

This sequence joins TRBV5-1 and TRBJ2-1; 12 nucleotides agree with TRBD2. The V segment lost 4 bases and the J segment 2 bases; nucleotides outside the gene matches: 10. Germline CDR1 and CDR2: SGHRS and YFSETQ. This CDR3 is 18 amino acids long. The CDR3: CASSRSSGRVQPYNEQFF. The CDR3 DNA follows: TGCGCCAGCAGCCGGTCTAGCGGGAGGGTTCAGCCCTACAATGAGCAGTTCTTC.

The chain links TRBV7-3 to TRBJ1-1; D perhaps matches TRBD1 (5 bases). In germline, CDR1 is SGHTA, CDR2 FQGTGA. The CDR3 has 13 residues. Trimming took 2 bases from V and 3 from J, leaving 7 bases between them. Written as DNA, the CDR3 is TGTGCCAGCAGCTTAGGGGGGGACACTGAAGCTTTCTTT. Amino acid sequence: CASSLGGDTEAFF.

A few counts support this clone. The chain carries TRBV13 and TRBJ2-1, with a possible D match to TRBD2 (7 bases). The V gene lost 3 bases and the J gene lost 5 bases, with 11 bases spanning the gap. The CDR3 sequence is 14 residues long. Germline CDR1 PRHDT, CDR2 FYEKMQ (reference sequence). The CDR3 sequence is CASSFRGGDNEQFF. The DNA for the CDR3 is TGTGCCAGCAGCTTCAGGGGAGGGGACAATGAGCAGTTCTTC. The full variable domain, completed using reference TRBV13 and TRBJ2-1, is AAGVIQSPRHLIKEKRETATLKCYPIPRHDTVYWYQQGPGQDPQFLISFYEKMQSDKGSIPDRFSAQQFSDYHSELNMSSLELGDSALYFCASSFRGGDNEQFFGPGTRLTVL.

The chain has TRBV3-1 (or the pseudogene TRBV3-2) and TRBJ1-1, with 10 bases aligning to TRBD1. The junction had 7 bases not matched to a gene; V was cut back by 5 bases and J by 4 bases. Germline V lookup: CDR1 LGHDT, CDR2 YNNKEL (reference sequence). The CDR3 runs 15 residues. CDR3 DNA sequence: TGTGCCAGCAGCGCTAGACAGGGGGCGGGCACTGAAGCTTTCTTT. Translation gives CASSARQGAGTEAFF.